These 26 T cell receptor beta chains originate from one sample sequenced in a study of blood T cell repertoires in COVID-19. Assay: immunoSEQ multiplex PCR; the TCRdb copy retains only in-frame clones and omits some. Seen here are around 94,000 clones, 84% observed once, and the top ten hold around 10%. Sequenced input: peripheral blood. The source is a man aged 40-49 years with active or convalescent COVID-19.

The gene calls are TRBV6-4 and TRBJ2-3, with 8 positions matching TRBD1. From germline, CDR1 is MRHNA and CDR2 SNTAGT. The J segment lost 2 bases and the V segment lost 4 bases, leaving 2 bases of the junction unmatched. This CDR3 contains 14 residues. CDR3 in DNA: TGTGCCAGCAGTGGGACAGGGCACACAGATACGCAGTATTTT. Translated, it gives CASSGTGHTDTQYF.

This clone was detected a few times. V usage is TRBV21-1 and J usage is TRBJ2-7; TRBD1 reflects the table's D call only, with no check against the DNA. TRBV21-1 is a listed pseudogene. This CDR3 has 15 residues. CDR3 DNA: TGTGCCAGCAGCAGCACCGGGACAGAATCCTACGAGCAGTACTTC. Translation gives CASSSTGTESYEQYF.

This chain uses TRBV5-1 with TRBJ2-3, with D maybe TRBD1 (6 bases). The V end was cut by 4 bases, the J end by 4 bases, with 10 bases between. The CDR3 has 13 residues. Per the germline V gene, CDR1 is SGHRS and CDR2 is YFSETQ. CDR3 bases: TGCGCCAGCAGCGTAAACAGGGCAGATACGCAGTATTTT. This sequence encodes CASSVNRADTQYF.

As DNA, the CDR3 is TGTGCCAGTAGGGGCAGGAATGAAAAACTGTTTTTT. This gives the protein CASRGRNEKLFF. The rearrangement uses TRBV19 and TRBJ1-4; no definite D call. The V and J ends lost 6 bases and 5 bases respectively, with 7 bases between them. This CDR3 is built from 12 residues. Looked up from germline, CDR1 is LNHDA and CDR2 is SQIVND (reference sequence). The entire variable domain, with the rest obtained from reference TRBV19 and TRBJ1-4, is as follows: DGGITQSPKYLFRKEGQNVTLSCEQNLNHDAMYWYRQDPGQGLRLIYYSQIVNDFQKGDIAEGYSVSREKKESFPLTVTSAQKNPTAFYLCASRGRNEKLFFGSGTQLSVL.

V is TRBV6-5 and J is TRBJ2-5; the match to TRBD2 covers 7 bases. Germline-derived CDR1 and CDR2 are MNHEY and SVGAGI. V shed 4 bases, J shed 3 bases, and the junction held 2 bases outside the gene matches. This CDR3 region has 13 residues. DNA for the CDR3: TGTGCCAGCAGTTTCGCGGGGGAAGAGACCCAGTACTTC. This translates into CASSFAGEETQYF.

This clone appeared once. Written as DNA, the CDR3 is TGTGCCAGCAGCCCAGGACAGGCGGCTAACTATGGCTACACCTTC. Its protein product is CASSPGQAANYGYTF. The V gene is TRBV7-9, the J gene TRBJ1-2; TRBD1 matches 7 bases. The length of the CDR3 is 15 residues. Germline V lookup: CDR1 SEHNR, CDR2 FQNEAQ (reference sequence). V lost 5 bases to trimming and J lost 0 bases; unmatched junction nucleotides: 6. The full variable domain, its missing parts supplied by reference TRBV7-9 and TRBJ1-2, is DTGVSQNPRHKITKRGQNVTFRCDPISEHNRLYWYRQTLGQGPEFLTYFQNEAQLEKSRLLSDRFSAERPKGSFSTLEIQRTEQGDSAMYLCASSPGQAANYGYTFGSGTRLTVV.

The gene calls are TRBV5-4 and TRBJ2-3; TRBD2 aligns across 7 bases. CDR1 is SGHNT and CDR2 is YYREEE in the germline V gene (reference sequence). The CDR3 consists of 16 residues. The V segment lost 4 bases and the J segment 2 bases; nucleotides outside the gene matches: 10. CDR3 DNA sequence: TGTGCCAGCAGCCCAGATAGCGGGTCTGTCACAGATACGCAGTATTTT. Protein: CASSPDSGSVTDTQYF.

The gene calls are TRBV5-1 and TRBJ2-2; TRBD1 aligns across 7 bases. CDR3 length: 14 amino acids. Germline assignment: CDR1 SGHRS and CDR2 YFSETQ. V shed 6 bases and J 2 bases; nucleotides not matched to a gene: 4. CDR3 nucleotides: TGCGCCAGCACCCGGGACAGCAACACCGGGGAGCTGTTTTTT. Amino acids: CASTRDSNTGELFF. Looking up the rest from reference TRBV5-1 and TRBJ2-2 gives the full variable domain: KAGVTQTPRYLIKTRGQQVTLSCSPISGHRSVSWYQQTPGQGLQFLFEYFSETQRNKGNFPGRFSGRQFSNSRSEMNVSTLELGDSALYLCASTRDSNTGELFFGEGSRLTVL.

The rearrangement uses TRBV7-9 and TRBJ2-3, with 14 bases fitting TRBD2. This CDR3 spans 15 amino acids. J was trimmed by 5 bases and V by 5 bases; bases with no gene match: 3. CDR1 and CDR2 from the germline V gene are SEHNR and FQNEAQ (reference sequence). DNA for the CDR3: TGTGCCAGCAGCCAGACTAGCGGGGGGGTAGATACGCAGTATTTT. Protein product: CASSQTSGGVDTQYF.

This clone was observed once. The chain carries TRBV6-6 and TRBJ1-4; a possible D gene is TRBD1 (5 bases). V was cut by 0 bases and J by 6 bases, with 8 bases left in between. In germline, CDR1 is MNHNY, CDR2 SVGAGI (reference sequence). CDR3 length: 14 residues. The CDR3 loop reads CASSYSGEDEKLFF. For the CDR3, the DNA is TGTGCCAGCAGTTACTCAGGGGAGGATGAAAAACTGTTTTTT.

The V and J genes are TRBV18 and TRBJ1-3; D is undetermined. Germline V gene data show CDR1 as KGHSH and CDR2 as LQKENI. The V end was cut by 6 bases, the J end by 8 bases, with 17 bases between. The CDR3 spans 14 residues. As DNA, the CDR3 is TGTGCCAGCTCCCCCGGGTCCTCGTCGGACACCATATATTTT. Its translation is CASSPGSSSDTIYF.

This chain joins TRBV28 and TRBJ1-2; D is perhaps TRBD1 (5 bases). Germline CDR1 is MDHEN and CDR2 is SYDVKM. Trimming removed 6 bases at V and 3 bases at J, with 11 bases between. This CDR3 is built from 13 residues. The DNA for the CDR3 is TGTGCCAGCAGGGATAGACAGCACTATGGCTACACCTTC. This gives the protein CASRDRQHYGYTF.

This CDR3 reads CASSKRGQGKSGGATDTQYF. CDR3 nucleotides: TGTGCCAGCAGCAAAAGGGGACAGGGGAAGAGTGGCGGTGCGACAGATACGCAGTATTTT. The chain has TRBV21-1 and TRBJ2-3; the table's D call TRBD1 went unverified against the DNA. TRBV21-1 is deemed a pseudogene. This CDR3 has 20 residues.

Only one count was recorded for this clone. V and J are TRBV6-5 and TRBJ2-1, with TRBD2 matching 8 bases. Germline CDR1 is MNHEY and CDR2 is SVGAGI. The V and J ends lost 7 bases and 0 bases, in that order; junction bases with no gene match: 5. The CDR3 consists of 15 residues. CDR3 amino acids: CASTQRGSSYNEQFF. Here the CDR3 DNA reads TGTGCCAGCACCCAGCGGGGGAGCTCCTACAATGAGCAGTTCTTC.

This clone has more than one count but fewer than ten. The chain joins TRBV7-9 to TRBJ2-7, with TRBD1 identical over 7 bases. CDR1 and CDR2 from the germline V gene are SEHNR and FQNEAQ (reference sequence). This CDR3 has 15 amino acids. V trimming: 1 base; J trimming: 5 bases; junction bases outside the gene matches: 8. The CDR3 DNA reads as TGTGCCAGCAGCTTAGTCAAGACAGGGATACACGAGCAGTACTTC. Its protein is CASSLVKTGIHEQYF.

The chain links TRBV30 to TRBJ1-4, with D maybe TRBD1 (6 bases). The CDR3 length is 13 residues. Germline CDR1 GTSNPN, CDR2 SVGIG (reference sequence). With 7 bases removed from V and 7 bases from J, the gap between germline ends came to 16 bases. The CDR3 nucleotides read TGTGCCTCGGAAGGCACGGACAGTGAAAAACTGTTTTTT. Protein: CASEGTDSEKLFF.

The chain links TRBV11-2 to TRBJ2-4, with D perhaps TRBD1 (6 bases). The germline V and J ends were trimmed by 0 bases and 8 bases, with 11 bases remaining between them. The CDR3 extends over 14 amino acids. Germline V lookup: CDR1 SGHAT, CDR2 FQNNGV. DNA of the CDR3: TGTGCCAGCAGCTTAGACCCAGGGGTCTACATTCAGTACTTC. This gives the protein CASSLDPGVYIQYF.

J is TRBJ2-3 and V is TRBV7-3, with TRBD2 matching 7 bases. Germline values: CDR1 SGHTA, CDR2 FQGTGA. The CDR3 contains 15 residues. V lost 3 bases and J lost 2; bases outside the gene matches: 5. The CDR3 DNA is TGTGCCAGCAGCTTGACTAGCATTAACACAGATACGCAGTATTTT. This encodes CASSLTSINTDTQYF.

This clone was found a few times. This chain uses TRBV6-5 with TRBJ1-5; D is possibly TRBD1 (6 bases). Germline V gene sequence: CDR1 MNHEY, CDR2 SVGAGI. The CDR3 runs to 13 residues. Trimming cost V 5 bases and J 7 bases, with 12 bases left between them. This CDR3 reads CASSPSRGQPQHF. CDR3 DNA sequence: TGTGCCAGCAGTCCAAGCAGGGGACAGCCCCAGCATTTT.

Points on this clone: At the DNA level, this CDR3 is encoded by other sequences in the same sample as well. CDR3: CASSYSGQVNSPLHF. CDR3 DNA: TGTGCCAGCAGTTACTCAGGACAGGTTAATTCACCCCTCCACTTT. The chain recombines TRBV6-5 with TRBJ1-6, with 7 bases fitting TRBD1. Trimming took 0 bases from V and 6 from J; bases not matched to a gene: 2. Per the germline V gene, CDR1 is MNHEY and CDR2 is SVGAGI. The CDR3 covers 15 residues.

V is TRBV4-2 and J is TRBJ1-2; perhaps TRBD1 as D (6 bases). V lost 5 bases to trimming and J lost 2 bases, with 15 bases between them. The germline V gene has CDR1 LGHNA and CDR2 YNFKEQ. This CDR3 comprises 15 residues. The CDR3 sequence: CASSTGQQGNYGYTF. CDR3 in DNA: TGTGCCAGCAGCACAGGCCAACAGGGAAACTATGGCTACACCTTC.

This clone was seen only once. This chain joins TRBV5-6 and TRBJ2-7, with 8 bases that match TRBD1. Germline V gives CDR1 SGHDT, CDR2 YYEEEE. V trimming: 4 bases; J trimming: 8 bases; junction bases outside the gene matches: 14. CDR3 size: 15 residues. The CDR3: CASSVGQGERTKQYF. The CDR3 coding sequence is TGTGCCAGCAGCGTCGGACAGGGTGAACGAACTAAGCAGTACTTC. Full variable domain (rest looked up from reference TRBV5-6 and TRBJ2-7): DAGVTQSPTHLIKTRGQQVTLRCSPKSGHDTVSWYQQALGQGPQFIFQYYEEEERQRGNFPDRFSGHQFPNYSSELNVNALLLGDSALYLCASSVGQGERTKQYFGPGTRLTVT.

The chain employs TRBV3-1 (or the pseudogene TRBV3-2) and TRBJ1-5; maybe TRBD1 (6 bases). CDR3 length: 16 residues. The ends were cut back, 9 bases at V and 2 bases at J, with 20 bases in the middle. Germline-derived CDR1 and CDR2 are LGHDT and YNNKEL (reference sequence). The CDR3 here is CARPVYRVRGNQPQHF. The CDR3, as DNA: TGTGCCAGACCTGTTTACAGGGTCCGGGGCAATCAGCCCCAGCATTTT.

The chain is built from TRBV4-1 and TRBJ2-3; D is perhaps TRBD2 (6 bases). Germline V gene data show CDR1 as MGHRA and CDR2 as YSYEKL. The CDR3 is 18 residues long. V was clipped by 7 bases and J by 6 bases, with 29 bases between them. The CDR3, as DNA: TGCGCCAGCAACCCCGCGGCGGGGCTGACTTACCGCCCGGATACGCAGTATTTT. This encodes CASNPAAGLTYRPDTQYF.

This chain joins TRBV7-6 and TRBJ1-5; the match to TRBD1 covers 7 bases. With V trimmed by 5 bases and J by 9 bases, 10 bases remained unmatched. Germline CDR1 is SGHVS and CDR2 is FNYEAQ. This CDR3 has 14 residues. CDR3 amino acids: CASSPGTAPLPQHF. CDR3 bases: TGTGCCAGCAGCCCCGGGACAGCCCCGTTGCCCCAGCATTTT.

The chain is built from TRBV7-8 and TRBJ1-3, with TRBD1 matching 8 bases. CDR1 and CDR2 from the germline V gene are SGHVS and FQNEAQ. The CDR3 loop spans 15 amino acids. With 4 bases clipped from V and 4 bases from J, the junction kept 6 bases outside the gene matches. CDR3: CASSSQGARGNTIYF. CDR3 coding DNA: TGTGCCAGCAGCTCTCAGGGGGCACGAGGAAACACCATATATTTT.